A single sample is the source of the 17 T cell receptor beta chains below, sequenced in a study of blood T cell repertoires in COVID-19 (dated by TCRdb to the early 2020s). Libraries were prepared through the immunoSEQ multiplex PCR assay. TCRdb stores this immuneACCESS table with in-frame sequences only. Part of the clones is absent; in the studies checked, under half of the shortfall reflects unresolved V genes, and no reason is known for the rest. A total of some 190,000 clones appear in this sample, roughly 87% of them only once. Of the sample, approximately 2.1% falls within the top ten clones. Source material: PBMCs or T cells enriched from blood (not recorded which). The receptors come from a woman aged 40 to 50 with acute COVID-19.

CDR3 coding DNA: TGTGCCAGCTCGACGCCGGGACTAGCGGGAGGAGATGAGCAGTTCTTC. Protein product: CASSTPGLAGGDEQFF. The J gene is TRBJ2-1, the V gene TRBV18, with TRBD2 matching 15 bases. Per germline, CDR1 KGHSH and CDR2 LQKENI. V was pared by 6 bases and J by 8 bases, with 8 bases of the junction left unmatched. The CDR3 runs 16 residues.

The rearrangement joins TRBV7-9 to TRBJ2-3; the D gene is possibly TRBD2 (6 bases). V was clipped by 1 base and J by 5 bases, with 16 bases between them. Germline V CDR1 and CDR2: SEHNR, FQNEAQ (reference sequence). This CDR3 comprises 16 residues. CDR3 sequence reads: CASSLEWAAGRDTQYF. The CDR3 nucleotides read TGTGCCAGCAGCTTAGAATGGGCGGCGGGGCGAGATACGCAGTATTTT.

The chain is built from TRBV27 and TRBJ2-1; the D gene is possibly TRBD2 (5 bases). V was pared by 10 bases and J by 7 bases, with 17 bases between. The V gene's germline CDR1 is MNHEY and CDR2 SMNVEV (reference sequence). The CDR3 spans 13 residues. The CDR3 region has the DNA TGTGCCACCCGGGATAACCTGGATAATGAGCAGTTCTTC. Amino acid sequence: CATRDNLDNEQFF.

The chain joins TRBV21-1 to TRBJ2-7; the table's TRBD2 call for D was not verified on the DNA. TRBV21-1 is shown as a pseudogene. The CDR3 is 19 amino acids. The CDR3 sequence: CASSKVLQGPSGSSYEQYF. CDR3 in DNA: TGTGCCAGCAGCAAAGTTCTTCAGGGGCCTAGCGGGAGCTCCTACGAGCAGTACTTC.

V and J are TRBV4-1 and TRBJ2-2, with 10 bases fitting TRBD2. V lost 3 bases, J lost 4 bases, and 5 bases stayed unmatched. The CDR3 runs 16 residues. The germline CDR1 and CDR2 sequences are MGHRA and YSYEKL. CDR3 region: CASSQRTSGPTGELFF. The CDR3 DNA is TGCGCCAGCAGCCAGAGGACTAGCGGTCCCACCGGGGAGCTGTTTTTT.

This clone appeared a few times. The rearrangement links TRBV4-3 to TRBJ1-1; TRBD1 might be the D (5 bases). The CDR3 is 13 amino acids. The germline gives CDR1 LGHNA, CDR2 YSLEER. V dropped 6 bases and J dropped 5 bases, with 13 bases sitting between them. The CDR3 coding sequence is TGCGCCAGCAGGCAGGGTGGGTTAACTGAAGCTTTCTTT. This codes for CASRQGGLTEAFF.

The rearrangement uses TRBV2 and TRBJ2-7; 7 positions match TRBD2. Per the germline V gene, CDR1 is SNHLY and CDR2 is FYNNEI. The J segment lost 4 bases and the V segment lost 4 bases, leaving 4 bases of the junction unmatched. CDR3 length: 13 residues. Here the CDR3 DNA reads TGTGCCAGCAGTGTTGCGGGGGAATACGAGCAGTACTTC. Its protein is CASSVAGEYEQYF.

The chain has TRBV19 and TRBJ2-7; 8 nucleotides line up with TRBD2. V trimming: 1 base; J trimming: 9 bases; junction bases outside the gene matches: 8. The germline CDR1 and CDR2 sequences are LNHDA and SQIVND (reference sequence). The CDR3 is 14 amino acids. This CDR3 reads CASSIALAEPPQYF. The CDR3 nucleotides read TGTGCCAGTAGTATAGCACTAGCGGAGCCCCCGCAGTACTTC.

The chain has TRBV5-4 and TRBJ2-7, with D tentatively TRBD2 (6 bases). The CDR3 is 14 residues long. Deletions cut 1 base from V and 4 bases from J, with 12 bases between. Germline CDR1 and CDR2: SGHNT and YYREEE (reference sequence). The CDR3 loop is CASSLRGKGYEQYF. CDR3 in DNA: TGTGCCAGCAGCTTGCGGGGGAAGGGGTACGAGCAGTACTTC. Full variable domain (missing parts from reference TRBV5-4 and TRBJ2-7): ETGVTQSPTHLIKTRGQQVTLRCSSQSGHNTVSWYQQALGQGPQFIFQYYREEENGRGNFPPRFSGLQFPNYSSELNVNALELDDSALYLCASSLRGKGYEQYFGPGTRLTVT.

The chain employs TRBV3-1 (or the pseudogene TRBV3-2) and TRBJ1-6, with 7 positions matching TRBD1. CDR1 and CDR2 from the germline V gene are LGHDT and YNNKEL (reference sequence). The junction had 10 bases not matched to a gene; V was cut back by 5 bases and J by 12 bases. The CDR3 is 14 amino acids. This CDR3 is CASSLGTETLPLHF. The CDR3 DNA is TGTGCCAGCAGCTTGGGGACAGAGACGTTACCCCTCCACTTT.

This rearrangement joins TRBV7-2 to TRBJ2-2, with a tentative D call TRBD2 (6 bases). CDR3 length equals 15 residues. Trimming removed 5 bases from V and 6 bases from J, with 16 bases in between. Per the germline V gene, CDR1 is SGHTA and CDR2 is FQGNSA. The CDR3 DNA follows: TGTGCCAGCAGCCCCTTGGGGGGTGGCGCCGGGGAGCTGTTTTTT. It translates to CASSPLGGGAGELFF.

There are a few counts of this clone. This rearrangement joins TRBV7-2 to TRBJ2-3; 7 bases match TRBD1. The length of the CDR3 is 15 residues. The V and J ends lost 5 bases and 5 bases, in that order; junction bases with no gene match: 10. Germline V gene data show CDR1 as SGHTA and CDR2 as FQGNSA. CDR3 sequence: CASSTGTEDLDTQYF. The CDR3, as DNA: TGTGCCAGCAGCACCGGGACAGAAGATTTAGATACGCAGTATTTT.

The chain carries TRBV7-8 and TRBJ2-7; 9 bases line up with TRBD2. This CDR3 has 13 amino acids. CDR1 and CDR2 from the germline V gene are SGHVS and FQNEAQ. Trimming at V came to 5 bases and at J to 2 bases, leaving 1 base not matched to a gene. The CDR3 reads CASSRTSAYEQYF. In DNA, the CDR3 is TGTGCCAGCAGCCGGACTAGCGCCTACGAGCAGTACTTC.

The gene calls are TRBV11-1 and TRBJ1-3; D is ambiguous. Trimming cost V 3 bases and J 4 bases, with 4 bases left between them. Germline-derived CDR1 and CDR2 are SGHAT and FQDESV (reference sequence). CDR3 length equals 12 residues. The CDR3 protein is CASSFGGNTIYF. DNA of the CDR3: TGTGCCAGCAGCTTCGGGGGAAACACCATATATTTT.

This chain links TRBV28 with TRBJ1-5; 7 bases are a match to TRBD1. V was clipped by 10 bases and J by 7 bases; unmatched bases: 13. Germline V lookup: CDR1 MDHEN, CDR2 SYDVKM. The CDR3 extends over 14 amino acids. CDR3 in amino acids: CATLPGTVGQPQHF. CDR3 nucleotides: TGTGCCACCCTCCCCGGGACAGTAGGACAGCCCCAGCATTTT. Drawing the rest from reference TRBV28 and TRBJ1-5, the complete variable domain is DVKVTQSSRYLVKRTGEKVFLECVQDMDHENMFWYRQDPGLGLRLIYFSYDVKMKEKGDIPEGYSVSREKKERFSLILESASTNQTSMYLCATLPGTVGQPQHFGDGTRLSIL.

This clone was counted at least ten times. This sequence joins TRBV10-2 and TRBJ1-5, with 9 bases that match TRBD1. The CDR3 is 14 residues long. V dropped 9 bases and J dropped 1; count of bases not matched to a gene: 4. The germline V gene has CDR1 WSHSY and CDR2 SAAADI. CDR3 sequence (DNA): TGCGCCAGTAGACAGGGGGGGAGCAATCAGCCCCAGCATTTT. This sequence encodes CASRQGGSNQPQHF.

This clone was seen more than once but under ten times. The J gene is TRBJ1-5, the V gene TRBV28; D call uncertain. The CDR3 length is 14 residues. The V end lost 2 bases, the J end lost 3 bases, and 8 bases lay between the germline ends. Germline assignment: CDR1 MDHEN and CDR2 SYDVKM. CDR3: CASSLGQYNQPQHF. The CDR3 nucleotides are TGTGCCAGCAGTTTAGGGCAGTACAATCAGCCCCAGCATTTT. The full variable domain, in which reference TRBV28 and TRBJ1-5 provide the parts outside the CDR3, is DVKVTQSSRYLVKRTGEKVFLECVQDMDHENMFWYRQDPGLGLRLIYFSYDVKMKEKGDIPEGYSVSREKKERFSLILESASTNQTSMYLCASSLGQYNQPQHFGDGTRLSIL.